A selection of T cell receptor beta chains follows, all from one sample in a study of blood T cell repertoires in COVID-19. The table came from immunoSEQ multiplex PCR; TCRdb's copy has only in-frame clones and leaves some out. This table has more than 150,000 clones, about 82% appearing once. The specimen was peripheral blood. The source of these receptors is a young woman with acute or convalescent COVID-19. Both conserved end residues are part of each CDR3. D genes are given only for firm matches. A clone size is listed for some rows: how often the clone was seen (once, few, many), or a class if it is expanded.

NA | TRBJ2-2 | TRBD1 | TRBV4-3 | CASSQGTVNTGELFF | TGCGCCAGCAGCCAGGGGACAGTGAACACCGGGGAGCTGTTTTTT
NA | TRBJ2-1 | TRBD2 | TRBV27 | CASSLLSGGAHNEQFF | TGTGCCAGCAGTTTGTTAAGCGGGGGGGCCCACAATGAGCAGTTCTTC
few | TRBJ1-2 | NA | TRBV4-2 | CASSQPDSNYGYTF | TGTGCCAGCAGCCAACCGGACAGCAACTATGGCTACACCTTC
NA | TRBJ2-1 | TRBD2 | TRBV6-5 | CATPRGGGPMVEQFF | TGTGCCACCCCCCGCGGGGGAGGGCCGATGGTTGAGCAGTTCTTC
NA | TRBJ2-5 | TRBD1 | TRBV28 | CASRPVSWDRRGETQYF | TGTGCCAGCAGACCCGTCTCTTGGGACAGGAGGGGAGAGACCCAGTACTTC
NA | TRBJ2-1 | NA | TRBV25-1 | CASSPREQFF | TGTGCCAGCAGCCCCAGGGAGCAGTTCTTC
NA | TRBJ2-7 | TRBD1 | TRBV28 | CASSLDRGYEQYF | TGTGCCAGCAGTTTAGACAGGGGCTACGAGCAGTACTTC
NA | TRBJ1-2 | NA | TRBV7-8 | CASSLDRARAERRNYGYTF | TGTGCCAGCAGCTTGGATAGGGCCAGGGCTGAGCGTCGAAACTATGGCTACACCTTC
NA | TRBJ1-6 | NA | TRBV10-3 | CAISVEGSRSPLHF | TGTGCCATCAGTGTCGAGGGAAGTCGTTCACCCCTCCACTTT
NA | TRBJ2-2 | NA | TRBV13 | CASSLFGEGLNTGELFF | TGTGCCAGCAGCTTATTCGGAGAAGGCTTGAACACCGGGGAGCTGTTTTTT
NA | TRBJ1-3 | TRBD1 | TRBV11-2 | CASSAGTARNTIYF | TGTGCCAGCAGCGCCGGGACAGCGAGAAACACCATATATTTT
NA | TRBJ1-1 | NA | TRBV19 | CASSLAALNTEAFF | TGTGCCAGTTCTCTGGCGGCCCTGAACACTGAAGCTTTCTTT
NA | TRBJ1-2 | NA | TRBV5-1 | CASSIDQDRYGYTF | TGCGCCAGCAGCATAGACCAGGATCGCTATGGCTACACCTTC
few | TRBJ1-3 | NA | TRBV6-5 | CAAGSGNTIYF | TGTGCCGCAGGGTCTGGAAACACCATATATTTT
once | TRBJ1-4 | NA | TRBV18 | CASSPIRFPRENEKLFF | TGTGCCAGCTCACCTATACGGTTCCCCCGAGAAAATGAAAAACTGTTTTTT
few | TRBJ2-1 | TRBD2 | TRBV28 | CASSLGREKFF | TGTGCCAGCAGTTTAGGGAGGGAGAAGTTCTTC
NA | TRBJ1-2 | NA | TRBV27 | CASTPTRGNYGYTF | TGTGCCAGCACCCCCACCAGGGGTAACTATGGCTACACCTTC
NA | TRBJ1-5 | TRBD1 | TRBV27 | CASSLIQGAGQPQHF | TGTGCCAGCAGCCTAATCCAGGGGGCGGGACAGCCCCAGCATTTT
NA | TRBJ2-7 | TRBD1 | TRBV27 | CASSLGQGWYEQYF | TGTGCCAGCAGCCTCGGACAGGGCTGGTACGAGCAGTACTTC
NA | TRBJ1-2 | TRBD1 | TRBV5-8 | CASSSDRGEVANYGYTF | TGTGCCAGCAGCTCCGACAGGGGAGAAGTAGCTAACTATGGCTACACCTTC